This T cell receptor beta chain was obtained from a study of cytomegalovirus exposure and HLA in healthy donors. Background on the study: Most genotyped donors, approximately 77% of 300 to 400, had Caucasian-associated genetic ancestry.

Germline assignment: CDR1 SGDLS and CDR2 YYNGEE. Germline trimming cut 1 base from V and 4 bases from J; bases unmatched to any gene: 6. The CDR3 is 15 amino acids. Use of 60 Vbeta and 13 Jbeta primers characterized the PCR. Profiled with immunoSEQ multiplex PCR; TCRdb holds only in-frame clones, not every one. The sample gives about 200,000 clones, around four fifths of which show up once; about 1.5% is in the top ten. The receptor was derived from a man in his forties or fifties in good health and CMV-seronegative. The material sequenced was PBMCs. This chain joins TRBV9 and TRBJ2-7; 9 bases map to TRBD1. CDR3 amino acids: CASSVSGTGRYEQYF. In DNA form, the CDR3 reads TGTGCCAGCAGCGTATCCGGGACAGGGAGATACGAGCAGTACTTC.